Here is one TCR beta chain with its context. CDR1 and CDR2 from the germline V gene are MNHEY and SVGAGI. V was pared by 6 bases and J by 7 bases, with 8 bases of the junction left unmatched. The CDR3 has 15 amino acids. Some clones are missing from TCRdb's copy, which holds only in-frame ones; the method was immunoSEQ multiplex PCR. Among tens of thousands of clones, approximately 80% were seen once, and the ten largest hold roughly 3.8%. This sample stems from a study of somatic mutations in cytotoxic T cells in rheumatoid arthritis. The source material was CD8+ T cells sorted from blood. This sequence originates from an adult with rheumatoid arthritis. V gene TRBV6-5 combines with J gene TRBJ2-1, with 11 bases lining up with TRBD2. CDR3 loop: CASSQFSGGGNEQFF. The CDR3 DNA is TGTGCCAGCAGCCAGTTTAGCGGGGGGGGGAATGAGCAGTTCTTC.